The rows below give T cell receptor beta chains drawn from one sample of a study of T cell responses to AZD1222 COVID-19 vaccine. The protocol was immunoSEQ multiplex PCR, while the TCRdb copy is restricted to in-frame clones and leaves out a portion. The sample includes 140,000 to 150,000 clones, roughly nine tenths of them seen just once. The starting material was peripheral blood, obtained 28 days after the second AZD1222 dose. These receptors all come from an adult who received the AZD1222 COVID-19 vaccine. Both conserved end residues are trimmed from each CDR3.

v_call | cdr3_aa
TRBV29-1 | SVDRDRVGETQY
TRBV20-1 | SAGAGYGYT
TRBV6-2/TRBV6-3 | ASSSLPGRRDKGYEQY
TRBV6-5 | ATEAGAILDTQY
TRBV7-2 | ASSLVGKTYGYT
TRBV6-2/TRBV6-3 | ASSYSWGSNTEAF
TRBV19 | ASSIRGQTSEGEKLF
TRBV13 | ASSLISGSGTDTQY
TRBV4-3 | ASSTGGPETQY
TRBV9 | ASSVSRNTEAF
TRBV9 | ASSVRRGTYNEQF
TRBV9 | ASSVGGGTGYT
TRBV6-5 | ASSYRDYNSPLH
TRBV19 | ASSLGGLTYEQY
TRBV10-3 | AISNTGPEQY
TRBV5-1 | ASSPRTGGITADTQY
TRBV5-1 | ASSSGTGRSYEQY
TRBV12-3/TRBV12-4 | ASSLGKVGLF
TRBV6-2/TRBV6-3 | ASSLSGRQNIQY
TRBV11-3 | ASSSRSGIGTDTQY
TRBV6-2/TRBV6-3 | ASSYSTDRPYEQY
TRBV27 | ASSLGRGRNSPLH
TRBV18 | ASSALAGGTLSSYNEQF
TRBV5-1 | ASSLEGAGETQY
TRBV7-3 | ASSLIERHEQF
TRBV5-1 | ASSTGQGDEQY
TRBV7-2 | ASNRRTGSPDTQY
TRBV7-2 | ASSPQTGAYEQY
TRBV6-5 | ASSYRDGSSYNEQF
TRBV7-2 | ASSPDRGLTEAF
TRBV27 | ASSPTGSIEAF
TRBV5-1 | ASSSQGGGSSYEQY
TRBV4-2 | ASSQDDSSPAASGNTIY
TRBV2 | ASLGGRANTGELF
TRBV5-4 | ASSQTGDREAF
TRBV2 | ASTRENGGQPQH
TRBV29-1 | SVEVMDRRANYGYT
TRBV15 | ATSSGGQEGGIRTGELF
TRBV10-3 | AIFGGATGELF
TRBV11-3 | ASSPDRGSYNEQF
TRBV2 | ASLGNEKLF
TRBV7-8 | ASSWTVLLNYGYT
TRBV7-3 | ASSSTDGTEAF
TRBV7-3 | ASSLNGWKETQY
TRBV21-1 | ASSILFTPYGYT
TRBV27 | ASSFGWERNNEQF
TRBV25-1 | ASSESGVLNTEAF
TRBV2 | ASSPVGQQY
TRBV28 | ASSLAGGINEQF
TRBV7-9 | ASSLGSSSGNTIY